Presented here are 31 T cell receptor beta chains from one specimen sequenced in a study of patients and donors after allogeneic stem cell transplantation (dated by TCRdb to about 2020). To prepare the library, RT-PCR was applied. The sequencer listed for this sample is NextSeq 550. TCRdb trimmed public reads at Q25 via fastp, called clones via MiXCR and kept in-frame beta chains. Rows merge per CDR3 protein into single entries with the most common DNA and genes. This sample is represented by 200,000 to 250,000 distinct CDR3 sequences; 11% to 15% of them were singletons. Of the sample, 11% is held by the ten largest clones. Input material: blood, either unsorted or a sorted T cell fraction (not recorded which). Receptor source: a human donor who was either an allogeneic HSCT recipient or a stem cell or donor lymphocyte infusion donor (not recorded which). It is not recorded whose cells these are; they may come from a transplant donor.

The sample holds many counts of this clonotype. The gene calls are TRBV24-1 and TRBJ1-2; D is unresolved. CDR1 is KGHDR, CDR2 SFDVKD, per germline. There are 16 residues in the CDR3. With 2 bases removed from V and 2 bases from J, the gap between germline ends came to 14 bases. Written as DNA, the CDR3 is TGTGCCACCAGTGATTCCAGTAGTGGTAAGAACTATGGCTACACCTTC. Amino acid sequence: CATSDSSSGKNYGYTF.

This clonotype was counted at least ten times. This chain joins TRBV18 and TRBJ2-7; D is unresolved. V was trimmed by 1 base and J by 2 bases, leaving 24 bases between them. Germline-derived CDR1 and CDR2 are KGHSH and LQKENI. This CDR3 contains 19 residues. In DNA, the CDR3 is TGTGCCAGCTCACCACAAGCCGAGCTACAACACTTAACGCCCTACGAGCAGTACTTC. Translating it yields CASSPQAELQHLTPYEQYF.

This clonotype has just a few counts. The chain is built from TRBV20-1 and TRBJ2-3; 7 nucleotides agree with TRBD2. The CDR3 consists of 15 residues. Germline CDR1 and CDR2: DFQATT and SNEGSKA (reference sequence). The J segment lost 11 bases and the V segment lost 1 base, leaving 15 bases of the junction unmatched. The CDR3 nucleotides read TGCAGTGCTAGAGGCACCGGAGAACTAGCGCCCGAGCAGTATTTT. Its protein is CSARGTGELAPEQYF.

Ten or more counts support this clonotype. J is TRBJ2-1 and V is TRBV9; TRBD2 matches 9 bases. The germline CDR1 and CDR2 sequences are SGDLS and YYNGEE. The CDR3 extends over 20 amino acids. Unmatched junction bases numbered 17, after V lost 3 bases and J lost 1 base. CDR3 in DNA: TGTGCCAGCAGCGACCCCATTTTTAGCGGGAGATTGGAATCCTACAATGAGCAGTTCTTC. Translating it yields CASSDPIFSGRLESYNEQFF.

This clonotype was seen only a few times. Germline and junction disagree at one end, which may indicate a read error. The chain uses TRBV12-3 or TRBV12-4 and TRBJ2-7; 9 positions agree with TRBD2. The CDR3 has 12 amino acids. In DNA, the CDR3 is TGTGCCAGCAGTTTATTAGCGGGAGCGCCAGACTTC. This sequence encodes CASSLLAGAPDF.

This sequence joins TRBV11-2 and TRBJ2-7, with D tentatively TRBD2 (7 bases). Germline V lookup: CDR1 SGHAT, CDR2 FQNNGV. The CDR3 spans 14 residues. V was pared by 3 bases and J by 6 bases, with 15 bases between. CDR3 coding DNA: TGTGCCAGCAGCTTTGGACAGAGGGAGGGCGAGCAGTACTTC. It encodes CASSFGQREGEQYF. The full variable domain, with the rest looked up from reference TRBV11-2 and TRBJ2-7, is EAGVAQSPRYKIIEKRQSVAFWCNPISGHATLYWYQQILGQGPKLLIQFQNNGVVDDSQLPKDRFSAERLKGVDSTLKIQPAKLEDSAVYLCASSFGQREGEQYFGPGTRLTVT.

The rearrangement joins TRBV20-1 to TRBJ2-2; 8 positions match TRBD2. The CDR3 runs to 14 residues. J lost 7 bases, V lost 5 bases, and 9 bases had no gene match. Germline lookup yields CDR1 DFQATT and CDR2 SNEGSKA (reference sequence). CDR3 DNA sequence: TGCAGTGCTGCCGTCGGGGGGGCAATCGGGGAGCTGTTTTTT. Residues: CSAAVGGAIGELFF.

This clonotype has only a few counts. The V and J genes are TRBV6-4 and TRBJ2-2; possible D gene TRBD1, 5 bases. Germline assignment: CDR1 MRHNA and CDR2 SNTAGT. Trimming took off 3 bases at V and 4 bases at J, with 12 bases between the two ends. The CDR3 loop spans 15 amino acids. CDR3 loop: CASSDPDRPTGELFF. The CDR3 nucleotides are TGTGCCAGCAGTGATCCCGACAGACCCACCGGGGAGCTGTTTTTT.

This clonotype was seen repeatedly, ten times or more. The chain has TRBV5-1 and TRBJ2-5; D gene uncertain. This CDR3 is built from 13 residues. The V end lost 2 bases, the J end lost 0 bases, and 5 bases lay between the germline ends. Germline V gene data show CDR1 as SGHRS and CDR2 as YFSETQ. The CDR3 coding sequence is TGCGCCAGCAGCTTCCAGGACCAAGAGACCCAGTACTTC. This codes for CASSFQDQETQYF.

This clonotype was observed many times. The rearrangement uses TRBV12-3 or TRBV12-4 and TRBJ1-2; no clear D gene. V was pared by 3 bases and J by 5 bases, with 4 bases between. The CDR3 has 11 amino acids. Here the CDR3 reads CASSFTYGYTF. The DNA of the CDR3 is TGTGCCAGCAGTTTTACTTATGGCTACACCTTC.

This chain joins TRBV6-1 and TRBJ2-2; 8 positions match TRBD2. The germline CDR1 and CDR2 sequences are MNHNS and SASEGT. Trimming cost V 3 bases and J 6 bases; bases outside gene matches: 3. The CDR3 consists of 14 residues. Here the CDR3 DNA reads TGTGCCAGCAGTGAGGCGGGGGGCCCCGGGGAGCTGTTTTTT. It specifies CASSEAGGPGELFF.

This clonotype was seen a few times. The V and J genes are TRBV28 and TRBJ2-5; 11 bases fit TRBD1. Germline CDR1 and CDR2: MDHEN and SYDVKM. This CDR3 contains 18 residues. Trimming removed 4 bases from V and 2 bases from J; junction bases left unmatched: 12. The CDR3 bases are TGTGCCAGCAGTTCCTCCTCCCCTGGACAGGGGGCTCAAGAGACCCAGTACTTC. It specifies CASSSSSPGQGAQETQYF. The whole variable domain, remainder taken from reference TRBV28 and TRBJ2-5, is DVKVTQSSRYLVKRTGEKVFLECVQDMDHENMFWYRQDPGLGLRLIYFSYDVKMKEKGDIPEGYSVSREKKERFSLILESASTNQTSMYLCASSSSSPGQGAQETQYFGPGTRLLVL.

The chain carries TRBV7-6 and TRBJ2-5; D call uncertain. V lost 4 bases, J lost 1 base, and 13 bases lay in between. The germline gives CDR1 SGHVS, CDR2 FNYEAQ. CDR3 length equals 15 residues. CDR3 residues: CASSSPTPRQETQYF. DNA of the CDR3: TGTGCCAGCAGCTCCCCCACACCCCGCCAAGAGACCCAGTACTTC.

This clonotype has a count of ten or more. The CDR3 reads CASSYSIQPKNTEAFF. The CDR3 DNA sequence: TGTGCCAGCAGTTACTCGATCCAGCCTAAGAACACTGAAGCTTTCTTT. The chain joins TRBV6-2 or TRBV6-3 to TRBJ1-1; D unresolved. Germline V gene data show CDR1 as MNHEY and CDR2 as SVGEGT. The CDR3 sequence is 16 residues long. V lost 0 bases and J 1 base, leaving 12 bases between the germline ends.

Comments on this clonotype: The germline gene is not matched at one end of the junction; a read error may be the cause. The chain employs TRBV19 and TRBJ2-5, with 11 nucleotides matching TRBD1. Germline-derived CDR1 and CDR2 are LNHDA and SQIVND (reference sequence). CDR3 size: 15 residues. The CDR3 DNA reads as TGTGCCAGTAGTATGGACAGGGGGCTCCAAGAGGCCCAGTACTTC. It translates to CASSMDRGLQEAQYF. The whole variable domain, filled in from reference TRBV19 and TRBJ2-5, reads DGGITQSPKYLFRKEGQNVTLSCEQNLNHDAMYWYRQDPGQGLRLIYYSQIVNDFQKGDIAEGYSVSREKKESFPLTVTSAQKNPTAFYLCASSMDRGLQEAQYFGPGTRLLVL.

This clonotype was counted many times. This sequence joins TRBV5-1 and TRBJ2-2; D uncertain. Trimming removed 4 bases from V and 0 bases from J, with 13 bases in between. Germline V gene lookup returns CDR1 SGHRS and CDR2 YFSETQ. The CDR3 is made up of 16 amino acids. The CDR3 DNA reads TGCGCCAGCAGCCGATTGCCCATTACGAACACCGGGGAGCTGTTTTTT. It yields the protein CASSRLPITNTGELFF.

The V call is TRBV7-3, the J call TRBJ2-2; 9 nucleotides line up with TRBD1. CDR1 and CDR2 (germline): SGHTA, FQGTGA. The CDR3 is 15 amino acids. Trimming took 5 bases from V and 5 from J; bases not matched to a gene: 6. The CDR3 region is CASSPQGAGTGELFF. The CDR3 coding sequence is TGTGCCAGCAGCCCACAGGGGGCAGGGACCGGGGAGCTGTTTTTT. The full variable domain, in which reference TRBV7-3 and TRBJ2-2 provide the parts outside the CDR3, is GAGVSQTPSNKVTEKGKYVELRCDPISGHTALYWYRQSLGQGPEFLIYFQGTGAADDSGLPNDRFFAVRPEGSVSTLKIQRTERGDSAVYLCASSPQGAGTGELFFGEGSRLTVL.

The chain is built from TRBV5-1 and TRBJ2-5, with TRBD2 matching over 11 bases. The CDR3 totals 14 residues. Germline CDR1 reads SGHRS; CDR2 reads YFSETQ. V shed 9 bases, J shed 2 bases, and the junction held 6 bases outside the gene matches. The CDR3 loop reads CATSTSGSQETQYF. DNA of the CDR3: TGCGCCACCTCAACTAGCGGGAGTCAAGAGACCCAGTACTTC.

This chain uses TRBV6-1 with TRBJ2-2; 9 bases agree with TRBD1. Germline-derived CDR1 and CDR2 are MNHNS and SASEGT. This CDR3 region has 16 residues. Losses at the gene ends were 6 bases for V and 0 bases for J; bases not matched to a gene: 5. The CDR3: CASRTGQGTNTGELFF. The CDR3, as DNA: TGTGCCAGCAGGACCGGACAGGGGACGAACACCGGGGAGCTGTTTTTT.

V usage is TRBV7-8 and J usage is TRBJ1-3; tentative D call: TRBD1 (6 bases). The length of the CDR3 is 17 residues. Germline V CDR1 and CDR2: SGHVS, FQNEAQ. The V and J ends lost 5 bases and 1 base respectively, with 18 bases between them. CDR3: CASSPRSGVRSGNTIYF. CDR3 coding DNA: TGTGCCAGCAGCCCGCGATCAGGGGTTAGATCTGGAAACACCATATATTTT.

This chain joins TRBV20-1 and TRBJ2-7, with 7 bases lining up with TRBD1. The germline CDR1 and CDR2 sequences are DFQATT and SNEGSKA (reference sequence). The V segment lost 4 bases and the J segment 4 bases; nucleotides outside the gene matches: 4. The CDR3 has 12 amino acids. CDR3 in amino acids: CSAKRGQYEQYF. In nucleotides, the CDR3 is TGCAGTGCTAAAAGGGGGCAGTACGAGCAGTACTTC.

This clonotype came up many times. In DNA, the CDR3 is TGCGCCAGCAGTCTAGGCGAGCAGTACTTC. Protein product: CASSLGEQYF. V usage is TRBV23-1 and J usage is TRBJ2-7; D is uncertain. TRBV23-1 is recorded as an ORF, its role being uncertain. V was shortened by 4 bases and J by 6 bases, with 4 bases between the two germline ends. The CDR3 has 10 amino acids.

This sequence joins TRBV2 and TRBJ2-2; 12 bases fit TRBD1. Per the germline V gene, CDR1 is SNHLY and CDR2 is FYNNEI. V was clipped by 6 bases and J by 5 bases; unmatched bases: 10. This CDR3 spans 17 amino acids. The CDR3, as DNA: TGTGCCAGCAGAAGCCGGGACAGGGGGCTTCGGACCGGGGAGCTGTTTTTT. Translating it yields CASRSRDRGLRTGELFF.

Concerning this clonotype itself: A far larger clone lies a single base away; this is likely a read error. This chain joins TRBV7-2 and TRBJ2-1; no definite D call. Germline CDR1 is SGHTA and CDR2 is FQGNSA. This CDR3 has 13 amino acids. V lost 5 bases to trimming and J lost 0 bases, with 5 bases between them. In nucleotides, the CDR3 is TGTGCCAGCAGCCGGAGCTCCTACAATGAGCAGTTCTTC. This encodes CASSRSSYNEQFF.

In its sample, this clonotype was seen many times. This rearrangement joins TRBV20-1 to TRBJ2-1, with D tentatively TRBD2 (6 bases). CDR1 and CDR2 from the germline V gene are DFQATT and SNEGSKA (reference sequence). The CDR3 is 14 residues long. The V end lost 2 bases, the J end lost 14 bases, and 22 bases lay between the germline ends. The CDR3 protein is CSARLEGLDFPEFF. The CDR3 nucleotides read TGCAGTGCTAGACTCGAGGGACTCGATTTCCCTGAGTTCTTC.

The V call is TRBV5-1, the J call TRBJ1-1, with D possibly matching TRBD1 (5 bases). CDR1 is SGHRS, CDR2 YFSETQ, per germline. The V gene lost 0 bases and the J gene lost 8 bases, with 8 bases spanning the gap. The CDR3 contains 12 residues. The CDR3 sequence is CASSLGGDEAFF. The DNA for the CDR3 is TGCGCCAGCAGCTTGGGCGGGGACGAAGCTTTCTTT.

This clonotype was counted a few times. V usage is TRBV5-5 and J usage is TRBJ1-2, with D hard to call. This CDR3 region has 15 residues. V lost 0 bases to trimming and J lost 4 bases, with 13 bases between them. Per the germline V gene, CDR1 is SGHKS and CDR2 is YYEKEE (reference sequence). For the CDR3, the DNA is TGTGCCAGCAGCTTGGAGGCGGGAAGGGCCTATGGCTACACCTTC. Amino acids: CASSLEAGRAYGYTF.

In this sample, this clonotype turned up many times. The chain uses TRBV7-2 and TRBJ2-3; D call uncertain. The CDR3 loop spans 12 amino acids. From germline, CDR1 is SGHTA and CDR2 FQGNSA. The V end was cut by 3 bases, the J end by 4 bases, with 5 bases between. CDR3 residues: CASSLIPDTQYF. The CDR3 region has the DNA TGTGCCAGCAGCTTGATACCAGATACGCAGTATTTT.

This clonotype came up a few times. The genes are TRBV7-9 and TRBJ1-3, with TRBD1 matching over 12 bases. V shed 5 bases, J shed 4 bases, and the junction held 6 bases outside the gene matches. This CDR3 comprises 16 residues. The V gene's germline CDR1 is SEHNR and CDR2 FQNEAQ (reference sequence). The CDR3 region is CASSDRDRGLGNTIYF. For the CDR3, the DNA is TGTGCCAGCAGCGACCGGGACAGGGGGCTGGGAAACACCATATATTTT.

This clonotype showed up just a few times. The V gene is TRBV3-1, the J gene TRBJ2-5, with TRBD1 matching over 12 bases. V lost 4 bases, J lost 5 bases, and 8 bases stayed unmatched. Germline V gene lookup returns CDR1 LGHDT and CDR2 YNNKEL (reference sequence). CDR3 length equals 16 residues. CDR3 loop: CASSLRDRGPGETQYF. CDR3 in DNA: TGTGCCAGCAGCCTACGGGACAGGGGGCCCGGGGAGACCCAGTACTTC.

The rearrangement links TRBV27 to TRBJ1-1, with TRBD1 as a possible D gene (5 bases). Germline-derived CDR1 and CDR2 are MNHEY and SMNVEV (reference sequence). This CDR3 region has 15 residues. With 5 bases removed from V and 3 bases from J, the gap between germline ends came to 16 bases. The CDR3 coding sequence is TGTGCCAGCAGTCCCGGGACGACTAGGGACACTGAAGCTTTCTTT. Encoded protein: CASSPGTTRDTEAFF.